Only a few counts were recorded for the clone carrying this TCR beta chain. Its antigen remains unknown. This entry is derived from a study of response to subunit inactivated influenza vaccine. V lost 1 base, J lost 2 bases, and 8 bases stayed unmatched. The germline V gene has CDR1 SGHVS and CDR2 FNYEAQ. The CDR3 sequence is 17 residues long. TCRdb itself ran the RT-PCR reads through MiXCR, one entry per CDR3 protein. The data hold 750,000 to 850,000 distinct CDR3 sequences, with roughly 18% observed a single time. Regarding the study as a whole: Each seasonal influenza vaccination recruits few new T cells, the authors suggested.

The source of this sequence is a man aged 50-59 years who received an inactivated influenza vaccine. The chain joins TRBV7-6 to TRBJ1-2, with 9 bases matching TRBD1. The sequenced sample was PBMCs from blood, obtained less than 6 days after vaccination. Written as DNA, the CDR3 is TGTGCCAGCAGCTTAGTGCACGGGACAGGGCCCAACTATGGCTACACCTTC. Translation gives CASSLVHGTGPNYGYTF.